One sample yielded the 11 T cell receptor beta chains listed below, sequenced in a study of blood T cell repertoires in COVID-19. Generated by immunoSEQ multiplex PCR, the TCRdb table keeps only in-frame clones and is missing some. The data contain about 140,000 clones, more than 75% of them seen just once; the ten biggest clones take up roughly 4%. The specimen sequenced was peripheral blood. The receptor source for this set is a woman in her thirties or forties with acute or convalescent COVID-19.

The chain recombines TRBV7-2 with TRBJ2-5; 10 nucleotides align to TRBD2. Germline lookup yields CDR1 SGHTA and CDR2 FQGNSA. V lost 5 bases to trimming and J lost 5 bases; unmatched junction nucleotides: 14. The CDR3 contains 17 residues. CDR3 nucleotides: TGTGCCAGCAGCCTAGGCCTGAGCGGGAGGGCCGGGGAGACCCAGTACTTC. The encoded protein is CASSLGLSGRAGETQYF.

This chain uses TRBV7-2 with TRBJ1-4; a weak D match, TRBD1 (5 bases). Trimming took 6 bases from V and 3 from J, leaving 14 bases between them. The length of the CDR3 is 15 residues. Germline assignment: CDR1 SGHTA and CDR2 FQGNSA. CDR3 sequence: CASRPAGGANEKLFF. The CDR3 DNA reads TGTGCCAGCAGGCCCGCGGGGGGGGCTAATGAAAAACTGTTTTTT. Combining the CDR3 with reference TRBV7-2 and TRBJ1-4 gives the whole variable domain GAGVSQSPSNKVTEKGKDVELRCDPISGHTALYWYRQSLGQGLEFLIYFQGNSAPDKSGLPSDRFSAERTGGSVSTLTIQRTQQEDSAVYLCASRPAGGANEKLFFGSGTQLSVL.

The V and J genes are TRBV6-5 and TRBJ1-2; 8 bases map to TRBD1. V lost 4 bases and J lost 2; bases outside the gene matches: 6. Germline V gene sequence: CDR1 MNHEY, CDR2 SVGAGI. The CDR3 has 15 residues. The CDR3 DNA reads TGTGCCAGCAGTTTGACAGGGGCCACAAACTATGGCTACACCTTC. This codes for CASSLTGATNYGYTF.

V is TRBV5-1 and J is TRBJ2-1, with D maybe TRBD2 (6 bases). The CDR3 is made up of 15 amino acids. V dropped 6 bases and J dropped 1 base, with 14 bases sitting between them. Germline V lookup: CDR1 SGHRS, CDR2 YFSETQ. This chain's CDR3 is CASILVGGSYNEQFF. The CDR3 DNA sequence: TGCGCCAGCATCCTGGTTGGGGGGTCCTACAATGAGCAGTTCTTC.

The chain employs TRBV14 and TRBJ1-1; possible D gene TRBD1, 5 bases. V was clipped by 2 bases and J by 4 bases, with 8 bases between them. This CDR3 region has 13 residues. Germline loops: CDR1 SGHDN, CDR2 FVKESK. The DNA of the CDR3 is TGTGCCAGCAGCCAACAGGGCGGCACTGAAGCTTTCTTT. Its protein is CASSQQGGTEAFF.

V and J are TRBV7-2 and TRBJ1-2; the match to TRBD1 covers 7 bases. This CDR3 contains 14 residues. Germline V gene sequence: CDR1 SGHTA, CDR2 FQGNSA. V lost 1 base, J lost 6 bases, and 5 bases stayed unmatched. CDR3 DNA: TGTGCCAGCAGCTTAGTAGGGGGCGCACATGGCTACACCTTC. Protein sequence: CASSLVGGAHGYTF.

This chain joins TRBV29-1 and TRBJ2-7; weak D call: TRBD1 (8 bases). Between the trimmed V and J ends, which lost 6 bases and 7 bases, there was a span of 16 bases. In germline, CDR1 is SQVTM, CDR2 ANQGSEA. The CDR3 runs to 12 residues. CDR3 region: CSVTGAGGEQYF. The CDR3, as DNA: TGCAGCGTGACAGGGGCCGGGGGGGAGCAGTACTTC.

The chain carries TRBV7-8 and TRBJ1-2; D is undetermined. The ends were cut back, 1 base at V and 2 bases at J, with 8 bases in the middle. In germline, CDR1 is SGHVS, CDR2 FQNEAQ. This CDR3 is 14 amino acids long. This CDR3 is CASSLEAVNYGYTF. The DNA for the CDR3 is TGTGCCAGCAGCTTAGAAGCCGTGAACTATGGCTACACCTTC.

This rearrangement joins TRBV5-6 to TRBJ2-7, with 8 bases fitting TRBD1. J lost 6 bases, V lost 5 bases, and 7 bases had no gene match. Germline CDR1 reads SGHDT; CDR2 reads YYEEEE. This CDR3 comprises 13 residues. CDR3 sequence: CASSPDRASEQYF. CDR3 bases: TGTGCCAGCAGTCCGGACAGGGCCAGCGAGCAGTACTTC. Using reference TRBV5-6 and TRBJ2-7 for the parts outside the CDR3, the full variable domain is DAGVTQSPTHLIKTRGQQVTLRCSPKSGHDTVSWYQQALGQGPQFIFQYYEEEERQRGNFPDRFSGHQFPNYSSELNVNALLLGDSALYLCASSPDRASEQYFGPGTRLTVT.

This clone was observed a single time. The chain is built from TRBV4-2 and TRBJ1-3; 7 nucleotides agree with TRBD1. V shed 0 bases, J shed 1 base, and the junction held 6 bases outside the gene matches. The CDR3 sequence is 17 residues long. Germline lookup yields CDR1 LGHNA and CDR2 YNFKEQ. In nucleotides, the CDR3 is TGTGCCAGCAGCCAAGACAGGGACAGTCGATCTGGAAACACCATATATTTT. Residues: CASSQDRDSRSGNTIYF.

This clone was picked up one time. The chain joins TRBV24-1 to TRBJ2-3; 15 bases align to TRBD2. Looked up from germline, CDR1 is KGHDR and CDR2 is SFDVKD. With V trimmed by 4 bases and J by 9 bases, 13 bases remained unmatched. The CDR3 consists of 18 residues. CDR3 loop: CATSDSPRTSGGAWTQYF. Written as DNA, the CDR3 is TGTGCCACCAGTGACAGTCCCCGGACTAGCGGGGGGGCATGGACGCAGTATTTT.